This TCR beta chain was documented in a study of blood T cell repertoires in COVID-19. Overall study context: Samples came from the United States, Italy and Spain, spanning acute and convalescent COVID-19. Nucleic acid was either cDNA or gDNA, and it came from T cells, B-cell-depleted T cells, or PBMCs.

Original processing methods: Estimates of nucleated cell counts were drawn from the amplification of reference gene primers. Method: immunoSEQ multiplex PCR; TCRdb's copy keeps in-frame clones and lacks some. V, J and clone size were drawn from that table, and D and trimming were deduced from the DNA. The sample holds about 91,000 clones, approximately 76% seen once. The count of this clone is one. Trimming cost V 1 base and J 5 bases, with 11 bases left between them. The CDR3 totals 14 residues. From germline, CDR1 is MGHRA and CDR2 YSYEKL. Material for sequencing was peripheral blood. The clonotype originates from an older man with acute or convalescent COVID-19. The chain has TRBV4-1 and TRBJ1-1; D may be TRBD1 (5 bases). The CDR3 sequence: CASSQGGAGTEAFF. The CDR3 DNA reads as TGCGCCAGCAGCCAAGGGGGCGCGGGAACTGAAGCTTTCTTT.